The entry that follows covers one TCR beta chain sequence. The data belong to a study of shared clonotypes between healthy human individuals. For the study at large: A donor's plate count was three for CD4 naive and three for CD4 memory; CD8 naive had two and CD8 memory one.

Germline V CDR1 and CDR2: WSHSY, SAAADI. The CDR3 spans 14 residues. V lost 6 bases, J lost 5 bases, and 9 bases stayed unmatched. Only in-frame clones appear in the TCRdb table, and some are missing; sequencing was by immunoSEQ multiplex PCR. The repertoire holds about 2.4 million clones, with around 90% as singletons. This TCR derives from a man younger than 35 in good health. Sequencing input: naive CD4+ T cells sorted from blood. Subset described: CD45RA+ positively selected. The chain links TRBV10-2 to TRBJ2-5; TRBD1 matches at 7 bases. The CDR3: CASRRTDREETQYF. DNA of the CDR3: TGCGCCAGCAGACGGACAGACAGGGAGGAGACCCAGTACTTC.